This T cell receptor (beta chain) was recovered during a study of type 1 regulatory T cells. V was pared by 0 bases and J by 3 bases, with 9 bases between. This CDR3 has 15 residues. Per germline, CDR1 MGHRA and CDR2 YSYEKL. TCRdb called the reads again in MiXCR, with one record for every CDR3 protein. The repertoire has about 60,000 distinct CDR3 sequences, about 50% of them found once; the top ten carry about 2%. This clonotype has just a few counts. Its antigen is undetermined. Input material: cultured non-Tr1 T cells, either the whole culture or a sorted T cell fraction (not recorded which). The clonotype was recovered from a human donor in good health. This chain links TRBV4-1 with TRBJ1-5; a weak D match, TRBD1 (5 bases). The CDR3 reads CASSQEGPINQPQHF. CDR3 in DNA: TGCGCCAGCAGCCAAGAGGGACCGATCAATCAGCCCCAGCATTTT.